This T cell receptor (beta chain) emerged from a study of T-cell reconstitution after alpha-beta-depleted transplantation in children. Study-wide results and limits: One year post-transplant, T-cell counts and diversity were largely derived from T cells produced anew. There were reportedly several hundred expanded graft clones from which alpha-beta T cells came about two months after transplant. Recipient T cells and thymic progenitors that survived were the source of the high TCRbeta diversity seen at day 60 in some patients.

Trimming removed 4 bases at V and 3 bases at J, with 10 bases between. The CDR3 contains 13 residues. Germline CDR1 and CDR2: SGHAT and FQNNGV. For this clonotype: Its antigen remains unknown.

The authors prepared the TCRbeta library with unique molecular identifiers. TCRdb recomputed calls from the PCR reads with MiXCR, one row per CDR3 protein. The sample shows 750,000 to 950,000 distinct CDR3 sequences, around 15% of them seen only once. The sample in question was PBMCs, mostly from graft donor cells, obtained 360 days after TCRalphabeta/CD19-depleted stem cell transplant. The J gene is TRBJ2-7, the V gene TRBV11-2; D unresolved. The TCR originated in a male patient between 5 and 17 years old who had a stem cell transplant for acute lymphoblastic leukemia, so the T cells may come from the graft donor. This CDR3 reads CASSSLWGYEQYF. CDR3 DNA sequence: TGTGCCAGCAGCTCCTTATGGGGCTACGAGCAGTACTTC.